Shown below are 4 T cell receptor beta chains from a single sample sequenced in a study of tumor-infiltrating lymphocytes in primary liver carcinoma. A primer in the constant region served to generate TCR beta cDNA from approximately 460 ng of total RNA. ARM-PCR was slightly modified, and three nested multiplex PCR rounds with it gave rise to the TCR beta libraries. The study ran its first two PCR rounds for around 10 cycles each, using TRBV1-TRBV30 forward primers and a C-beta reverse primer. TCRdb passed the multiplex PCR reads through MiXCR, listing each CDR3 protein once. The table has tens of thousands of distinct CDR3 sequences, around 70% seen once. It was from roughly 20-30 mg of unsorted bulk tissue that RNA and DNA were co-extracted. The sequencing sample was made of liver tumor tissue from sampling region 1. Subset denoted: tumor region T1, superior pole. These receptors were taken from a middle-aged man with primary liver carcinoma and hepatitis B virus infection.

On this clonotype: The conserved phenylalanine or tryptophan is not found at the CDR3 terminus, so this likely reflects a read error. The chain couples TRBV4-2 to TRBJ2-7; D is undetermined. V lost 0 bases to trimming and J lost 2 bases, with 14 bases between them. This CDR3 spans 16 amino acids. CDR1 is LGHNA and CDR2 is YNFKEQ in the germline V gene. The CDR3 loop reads CASSQEFRASPYEQYL. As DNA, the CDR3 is TGTGCCAGCAGCCAAGAGTTCCGCGCTAGTCCCTACGAGCAGTACCTC.

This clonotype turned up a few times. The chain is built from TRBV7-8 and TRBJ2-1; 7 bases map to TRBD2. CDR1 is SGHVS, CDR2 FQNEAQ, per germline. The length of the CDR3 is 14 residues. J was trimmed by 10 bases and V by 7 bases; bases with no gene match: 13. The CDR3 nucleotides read TGTGCCAGCAACTCCGGACTGGCGGGAGCGGAGCAGTTCTTC. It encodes CASNSGLAGAEQFF.

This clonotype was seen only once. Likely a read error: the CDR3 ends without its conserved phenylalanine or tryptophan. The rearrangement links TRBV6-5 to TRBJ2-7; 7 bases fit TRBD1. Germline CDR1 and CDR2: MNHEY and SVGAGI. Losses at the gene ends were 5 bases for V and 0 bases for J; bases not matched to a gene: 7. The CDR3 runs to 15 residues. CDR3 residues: CASSIGNRGSYEQYS. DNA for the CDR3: TGTGCCAGCAGTATAGGGAACAGGGGCTCCTACGAGCAGTACTCC.

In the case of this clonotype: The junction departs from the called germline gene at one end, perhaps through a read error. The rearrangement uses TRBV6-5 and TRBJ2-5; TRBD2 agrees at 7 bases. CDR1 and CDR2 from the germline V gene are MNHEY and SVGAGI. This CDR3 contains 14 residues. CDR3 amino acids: CATSQAGSWENQYF. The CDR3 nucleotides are TGTGCCACCAGTCAAGCGGGATCTTGGGAGAACCAGTACTTC.